This T cell receptor beta chain was identified during a study of blood T cell repertoires in COVID-19. The CDR3 length is 14 residues. In germline, CDR1 is SNHLY, CDR2 FYNNEI. V trimming: 5 bases; J trimming: 2 bases; junction bases outside the gene matches: 6. The repertoire was sequenced with immunoSEQ multiplex PCR; TCRdb's copy has only in-frame clones and lacks some. This table holds around 240,000 clones, more than 80% found once. The chain joins TRBV2 to TRBJ2-7; TRBD1 aligns across 7 bases. The receptor was isolated from a man aged 45-65 years who had been exposed to COVID-19. Sample: PBMCs or T cells enriched from blood (not recorded which). The CDR3 DNA follows: TGTGCCAGCAGTCGACAGGGAAAGACCTACGAGCAGTACTTC. Protein product: CASSRQGKTYEQYF.